This T cell receptor (beta chain) comes out of a study of blood T cell repertoires in COVID-19. The wider study: Samples of COVID-19 (acute and convalescent) were obtained from the United States, Italy and Spain.

Across under 25 US areas, participants ranged in age from 18 to 89 years. Before being deemed recovered, Cohort 3 donors had two negative PCRs, clearance, or symptom resolution. Per the original methods: Nucleated cell counts were estimated from reference gene primer amplification. Assay used: immunoSEQ multiplex PCR; TCRdb lists only in-frame clones, some missing. The V and J calls and clone size are taken from that table; D and trimming were inferred from the DNA. The sample records 140,000 to 150,000 clones, 78% being singletons. The length of the CDR3 is 12 residues. V was cut by 5 bases and J by 10 bases, with 9 bases left in between. The V gene's germline CDR1 is MNHEY and CDR2 SMNVEV (reference sequence).

The V call is TRBV27, the J call TRBJ1-6; D unresolved. What was sequenced was PBMCs or T cells enriched from blood (not recorded which). The receptor's source is a woman aged 50 to 60 who had recovered from COVID-19. CDR3 coding DNA: TGTGCCAGCAGTCCCGGAGCCTCACCCCTCCACTTT. Encoded protein: CASSPGASPLHF.